The present T cell receptor (beta chain) was sequenced within a study of cytomegalovirus exposure and HLA in healthy donors. Study-wide results and limits: When analyzed later, a missense DCLRE1C variant was found to be linked to TCR beta V- and J-gene trimming.

A note on this clone: Antigen: not known.

The PCR had 60 Vbeta and 13 Jbeta primers. In the original processing: An analysis that came later counted 73 million or so unique TCR beta chains, approximately 10 million shared. The method was immunoSEQ multiplex PCR; TCRdb's version includes in-frame clones alone and lacks a portion of them. The D gene and trimming were derived from the DNA, and the V and J assignments and clone size from that table. The data hold around 80,000 clones, with more than 60% observed a single time. The CDR3 extends over 14 amino acids. From germline, CDR1 is KGHSH and CDR2 LQKENI. The V gene end was trimmed by 6 bases and the J gene end by 5 bases; junction bases not matched to a gene: 5.

The clonotype originates from a man in his forties in good health and CMV-seronegative. V usage is TRBV18 and J usage is TRBJ2-7, with 12 bases fitting TRBD1. Sequencing was carried out using PBMCs. The DNA of the CDR3 is TGTGCCAGCTCCGCGGGACAGGGGGCCAACGAGCAGTACTTC. Its protein product is CASSAGQGANEQYF.